A selection of T cell receptor beta chains follows, all from one sample in a study of beta chain features in type 1 diabetes. Clones were read by immunoSEQ multiplex PCR, and TCRdb kept only the in-frame ones, dropping some. The sample yields fewer than 300,000 clones, roughly 20% seen once. Sequenced: naive CD4+ T cells from blood. All receptors derive from a middle-aged woman with type 1 diabetes. Each CDR3 is given with its conserved first and last residue. The order of the fields is CDR3 DNA, CDR3 protein, D gene, J gene, clone size, V gene. The D gene is left open where the match is weak. Rows give clone size only sometimes, using once, few, many, or a class for an expanded clone.

DNA: TGTGCCAGCAGCTTGGAACACAGGGTTTGGGACTTC; CDR3: CASSLEHRVWDF; D: -; J: TRBJ2-7; size: few; V: TRBV5-6
DNA: TGCAGTGCTAGACGGGAAAACATTCAGTACTTC; CDR3: CSARRENIQYF; D: -; J: TRBJ2-4; size: few; V: TRBV20-1
DNA: TGTGCCAGCAGCCAAGTAGGGGGAACTGAAGCTTTCTTT; CDR3: CASSQVGGTEAFF; D: -; J: TRBJ1-1; size: -; V: TRBV4-2
DNA: TGTGCCAGTAGTACATCCTCCTACGAGCAGTACTTC; CDR3: CASSTSSYEQYF; D: -; J: TRBJ2-7; size: few; V: TRBV19
DNA: TGCAGCGCCCACCGGGGTAGCGGGGGGAGGTACAATGAGCAGTTCTTC; CDR3: CSAHRGSGGRYNEQFF; D: TRBD2; J: TRBJ2-1; size: -; V: TRBV29-1
DNA: TGTGCCAGCAGCTTCCGGGAGGTCTTCACAGATACGCAGTATTTT; CDR3: CASSFREVFTDTQYF; D: TRBD2; J: TRBJ2-3; size: few; V: TRBV7-2
DNA: TGTGCCTGGAGTTCTCTGAGGGACAGGGTTCAGCCCCAGCATTTT; CDR3: CAWSSLRDRVQPQHF; D: TRBD1; J: TRBJ1-5; size: -; V: TRBV30
DNA: TGTGCCAGCAGCCCACAGGGGAGAATTGCGGAGACCCAGTACTTC; CDR3: CASSPQGRIAETQYF; D: TRBD1; J: TRBJ2-5; size: few; V: TRBV5-6
DNA: TGTGCCAGCAGCTCTGACAGGGAACAGCCCCAGCATTTT; CDR3: CASSSDREQPQHF; D: TRBD1; J: TRBJ1-5; size: -; V: TRBV5-4
DNA: TGTGCCAGCAGCAAGGGTGGACAGGGTAATTCACCCCTCCACTTT; CDR3: CASSKGGQGNSPLHF; D: TRBD1; J: TRBJ1-6; size: -; V: TRBV5-4
DNA: TGCAGCGTGACAGGGGGAGGTGAAGCTTTCTTT; CDR3: CSVTGGGEAFF; D: TRBD1; J: TRBJ1-1; size: few; V: TRBV29-1
DNA: TGTGCCAGCAGCGTAGGACTCCGGACAGGGATTAGCTATGGCTACACCTTC; CDR3: CASSVGLRTGISYGYTF; D: TRBD1; J: TRBJ1-2; size: -; V: TRBV9
DNA: TGTGCCAGCAGCTTAGATCGGGGAGGGAACGAGCAGTACTTC; CDR3: CASSLDRGGNEQYF; D: TRBD2; J: TRBJ2-7; size: -; V: TRBV11-2
DNA: TGTGCCAGCAGCTTACCTCTAGCCGGGAGTCCCCACATCCTAGCGAAGGAGTTCTTC; CDR3: CASSLPLAGSPHILAKEFF; D: -; J: TRBJ2-1; size: -; V: TRBV7-6
DNA: TGTGCCAGCAAGGTCCCGGGGGTCACCGGGGAGCTGTTTTTT; CDR3: CASKVPGVTGELFF; D: -; J: TRBJ2-2; size: few; V: TRBV2
DNA: TGTGCCAGCAGCGGGCGGACTAGCGGGAGCCAAAAAGAGCAGTACTTC; CDR3: CASSGRTSGSQKEQYF; D: TRBD2; J: TRBJ2-7; size: once; V: TRBV2
DNA: TGTGCCAGCAGCCCCGGACTTAGGAGCTCCTATAATTCACCCCTCCACTTT; CDR3: CASSPGLRSSYNSPLHF; D: -; J: TRBJ1-6; size: few; V: TRBV7-2
DNA: TGTGCCAGCAGCTTTCGACAGGACTTCACAGATACGCAGTATTTT; CDR3: CASSFRQDFTDTQYF; D: -; J: TRBJ2-3; size: few; V: TRBV7-9
DNA: TGTGCCAGCAGCTTAGTTCTCGGACAAGCTGATGGCTACACCTTC; CDR3: CASSLVLGQADGYTF; D: -; J: TRBJ1-2; size: few; V: TRBV7-2
DNA: TGTGCCAGCAGCCCACCCGGCCTCGGGGATACGCAGTATTTT; CDR3: CASSPPGLGDTQYF; D: -; J: TRBJ2-3; size: -; V: TRBV7-3
DNA: TGTGCCAGCAGCTCCTCCGGGACAGCGTCCGTTTCACCCCTCCACTTT; CDR3: CASSSSGTASVSPLHF; D: TRBD1; J: TRBJ1-6; size: -; V: TRBV7-9
DNA: TGTGCCTGGAGTGTGGGGGCCTTCCTGTTTTTT; CDR3: CAWSVGAFLFF; D: -; J: TRBJ1-4; size: -; V: TRBV30
DNA: TGTGCCAGCAGCTTAGTAGGGAGTAAGGAGTTCTTC; CDR3: CASSLVGSKEFF; D: -; J: TRBJ2-1; size: -; V: TRBV7-9
DNA: TGTGCCAGCAGCCCTGGGGCAAATGAGCAGTTCTTC; CDR3: CASSPGANEQFF; D: -; J: TRBJ2-1; size: -; V: TRBV7-9
DNA: TGCGCCAGCAGCATACCAGGGGGCCTCGAAGATACGCAGTATTTT; CDR3: CASSIPGGLEDTQYF; D: TRBD1; J: TRBJ2-3; size: few; V: TRBV5-1
DNA: TGCAGCGCTGGGGACTACCAAGAGACCCAGTACTTC; CDR3: CSAGDYQETQYF; D: -; J: TRBJ2-5; size: -; V: TRBV29-1
DNA: TGCGCCAGCAGCCAATCACAGGGGGCCCCGAACACCGGGGAGCTGTTTTTT; CDR3: CASSQSQGAPNTGELFF; D: TRBD1; J: TRBJ2-2; size: -; V: TRBV4-3
DNA: TGTGCCCGCAGAGCTAGCGGAGGGGGTTACGAGCAGTACTTC; CDR3: CARRASGGGYEQYF; D: -; J: TRBJ2-7; size: -; V: TRBV30
DNA: TGTGCCAGTAGTGTCCCCCCGGGACCCCAGCATTTT; CDR3: CASSVPPGPQHF; D: -; J: TRBJ1-5; size: -; V: TRBV19
DNA: TGTGCCAGCAAAGGGACAGGGGGCTATGGCTACACCTTC; CDR3: CASKGTGGYGYTF; D: TRBD1; J: TRBJ1-2; size: once; V: TRBV6-5
DNA: TGTGCCAGCAGTTCCCCGGGAGGCCTGGAGACCCAGTACTTC; CDR3: CASSSPGGLETQYF; D: TRBD2; J: TRBJ2-5; size: -; V: TRBV5-4
DNA: TGCGCCAGCAGCTTACTAGCGGGGACCAATGAGCAGTTCTTC; CDR3: CASSLLAGTNEQFF; D: TRBD2; J: TRBJ2-1; size: few; V: TRBV5-1
DNA: TGCGCCAGCAGCCAAGCACGGGAAGATACGCAGTATTTT; CDR3: CASSQAREDTQYF; D: -; J: TRBJ2-3; size: -; V: TRBV4-3
DNA: TGTGCCTGGAGCGCCCTGGCGGGAGCCGGCGAGCAGTACTTC; CDR3: CAWSALAGAGEQYF; D: TRBD2; J: TRBJ2-7; size: -; V: TRBV30
DNA: TGTGCCAGCAGCTTAGGGGACAGGGGGCGCAACTATGGCTACACCTTC; CDR3: CASSLGDRGRNYGYTF; D: TRBD1; J: TRBJ1-2; size: -; V: TRBV7-8
DNA: TGCGCCAGCAGCCAGAGCGAAACAGGGAATGAGCAGTTCTTC; CDR3: CASSQSETGNEQFF; D: -; J: TRBJ2-1; size: -; V: TRBV4-3
DNA: TGTGCCAGCAGCTTTAGACAGCCGAACACTGAAGCTTTCTTT; CDR3: CASSFRQPNTEAFF; D: -; J: TRBJ1-1; size: -; V: TRBV7-9
DNA: TGTGCCTGGAGCATTCTGGAGGAGGGGCGTGAGCAGTTCTTC; CDR3: CAWSILEEGREQFF; D: -; J: TRBJ2-1; size: few; V: TRBV30
DNA: TGTGCCTGGAATCGGGGGGAGGGTGAAGCTTTCTTT; CDR3: CAWNRGEGEAFF; D: -; J: TRBJ1-1; size: -; V: TRBV30
DNA: TGTGCCAGCAGTCGGGGGGGGGCATTGAACACTGAAGCTTTCTTT; CDR3: CASSRGGALNTEAFF; D: -; J: TRBJ1-1; size: few; V: TRBV2
DNA: TGTGCCAGCAGCTGGGCGGGACAGCTGAACACTGAAGCTTTCTTT; CDR3: CASSWAGQLNTEAFF; D: TRBD1; J: TRBJ1-1; size: -; V: TRBV5-6
DNA: TGTGCCAGCAGTGCGGGGTCACCCTACAATGAGCAGTTCTTC; CDR3: CASSAGSPYNEQFF; D: -; J: TRBJ2-1; size: -; V: TRBV2